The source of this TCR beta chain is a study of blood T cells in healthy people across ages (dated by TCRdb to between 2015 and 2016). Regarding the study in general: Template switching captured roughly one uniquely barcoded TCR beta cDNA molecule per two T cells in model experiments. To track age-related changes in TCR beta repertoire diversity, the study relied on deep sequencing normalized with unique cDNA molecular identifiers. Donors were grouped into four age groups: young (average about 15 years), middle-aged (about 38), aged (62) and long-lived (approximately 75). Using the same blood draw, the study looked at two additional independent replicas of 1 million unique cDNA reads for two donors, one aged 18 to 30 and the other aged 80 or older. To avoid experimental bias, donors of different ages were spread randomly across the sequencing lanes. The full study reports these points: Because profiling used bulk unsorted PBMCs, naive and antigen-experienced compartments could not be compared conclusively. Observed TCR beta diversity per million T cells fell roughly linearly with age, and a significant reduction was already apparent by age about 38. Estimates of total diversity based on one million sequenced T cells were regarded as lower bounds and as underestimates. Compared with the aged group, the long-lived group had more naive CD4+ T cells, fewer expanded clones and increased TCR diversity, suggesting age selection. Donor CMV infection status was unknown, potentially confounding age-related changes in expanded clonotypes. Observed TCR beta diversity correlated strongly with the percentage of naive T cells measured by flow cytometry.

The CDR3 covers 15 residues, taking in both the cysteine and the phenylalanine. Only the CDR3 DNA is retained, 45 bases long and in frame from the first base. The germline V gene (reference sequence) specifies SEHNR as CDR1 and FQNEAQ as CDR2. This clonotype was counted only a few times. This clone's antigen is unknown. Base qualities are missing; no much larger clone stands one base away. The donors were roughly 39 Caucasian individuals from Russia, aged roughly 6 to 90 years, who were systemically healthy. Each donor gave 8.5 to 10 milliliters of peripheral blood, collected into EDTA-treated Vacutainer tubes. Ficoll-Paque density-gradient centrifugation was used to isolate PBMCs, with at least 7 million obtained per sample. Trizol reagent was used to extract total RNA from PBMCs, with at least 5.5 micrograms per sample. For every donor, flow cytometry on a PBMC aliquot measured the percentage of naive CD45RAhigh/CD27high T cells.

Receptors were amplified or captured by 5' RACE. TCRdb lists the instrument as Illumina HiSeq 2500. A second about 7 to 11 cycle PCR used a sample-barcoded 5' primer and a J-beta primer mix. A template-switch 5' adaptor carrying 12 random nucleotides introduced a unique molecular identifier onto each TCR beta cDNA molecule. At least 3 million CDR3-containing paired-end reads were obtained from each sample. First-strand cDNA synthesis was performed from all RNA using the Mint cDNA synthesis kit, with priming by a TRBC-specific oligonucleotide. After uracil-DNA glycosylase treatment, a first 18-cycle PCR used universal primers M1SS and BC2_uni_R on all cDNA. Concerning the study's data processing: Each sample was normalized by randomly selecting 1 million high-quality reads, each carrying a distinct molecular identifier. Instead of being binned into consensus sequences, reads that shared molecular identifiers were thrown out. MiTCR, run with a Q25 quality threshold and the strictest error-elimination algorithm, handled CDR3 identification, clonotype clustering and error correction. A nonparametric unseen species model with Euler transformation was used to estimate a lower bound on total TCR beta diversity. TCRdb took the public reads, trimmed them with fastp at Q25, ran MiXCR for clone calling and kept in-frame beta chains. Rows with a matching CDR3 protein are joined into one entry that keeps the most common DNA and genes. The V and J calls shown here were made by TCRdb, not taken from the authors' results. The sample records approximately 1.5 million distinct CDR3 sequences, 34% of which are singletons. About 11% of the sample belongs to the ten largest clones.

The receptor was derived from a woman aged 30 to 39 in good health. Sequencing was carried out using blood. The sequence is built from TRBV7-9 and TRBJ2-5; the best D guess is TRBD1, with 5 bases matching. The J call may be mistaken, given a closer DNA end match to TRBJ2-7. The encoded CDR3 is CASSLSQGTAIEQYF. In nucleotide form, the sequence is TGTGCCAGCAGCTTATCCCAGGGAACTGCAATCGAGCAGTACTTC.